This T cell receptor beta chain emerged from a study of response to subunit inactivated influenza vaccine. Study-level results: Only a handful of new T cells, the authors suggested, are recruited with each seasonal influenza vaccination.

TCRdb ran MiXCR on the RT-PCR reads and lists one entry per CDR3 protein. The data show 530,000 or so distinct CDR3 sequences, about 11% seen once. On this clonotype: As yet, its antigen is unknown.

The material sequenced was PBMCs from blood, taken on the day of vaccination. The sequence was obtained from a man aged 45 to 65 who received an inactivated influenza vaccine.

As DNA, the CDR3 is TGTGCCAGCAGTGGGGGGGTGGGAGCGGACTATGGCTACACCTTC. Translating it yields CASSGGVGADYGYTF. J is TRBJ1-2 and V is TRBV12-3 or TRBV12-4, with D possibly matching TRBD1 (5 bases). Trimming pared 5 bases from V and 3 bases from J, leaving 16 bases between. This CDR3 spans 15 amino acids.